These 20 T cell receptor beta chains were all obtained from the same sample, sequenced in a study of blood T cell repertoires in COVID-19. The method was immunoSEQ multiplex PCR; TCRdb's version includes in-frame clones alone and lacks a portion of them. The sample holds roughly 150,000 clones; 83% are singletons and the top ten take roughly 19%. Sequencing used peripheral blood. The receptors were sampled from a woman in her seventies who had recovered from COVID-19.

Only a few counts were recorded for this clone. The chain links TRBV2 to TRBJ1-5; D is ambiguous. Germline lookup yields CDR1 SNHLY and CDR2 FYNNEI. Trimming stripped 3 bases from V and 4 bases from J, with 4 bases between. The CDR3 runs 12 residues. The CDR3 DNA follows: TGTGCCAGCAGTGACCAAAATCAGCCCCAGCATTTT. It translates to CASSDQNQPQHF.

This sequence joins TRBV18 and TRBJ2-1, with 10 bases matching TRBD2. The CDR3 is 15 residues long. The trim removed 0 bases at V and 9 bases at J, leaving 5 bases unmatched. Germline assignment: CDR1 KGHSH and CDR2 LQKENI. Here the CDR3 DNA reads TGTGCCAGCTCACCACCGCTAGCGGGAGAGGGTGAGCAGTTCTTC. It codes for CASSPPLAGEGEQFF.

This chain uses TRBV19 with TRBJ1-6; 7 nucleotides match TRBD1. There are 16 residues in the CDR3. The V segment lost 2 bases and the J segment 6 bases; nucleotides outside the gene matches: 7. The germline CDR1 and CDR2 sequences are LNHDA and SQIVND (reference sequence). CDR3 DNA sequence: TGTGCCAGTAGTATACCCGGGACAGAACCTAATTCACCCCTCCACTTT. It encodes CASSIPGTEPNSPLHF. The full variable domain, with the rest looked up from reference TRBV19 and TRBJ1-6, is DGGITQSPKYLFRKEGQNVTLSCEQNLNHDAMYWYRQDPGQGLRLIYYSQIVNDFQKGDIAEGYSVSREKKESFPLTVTSAQKNPTAFYLCASSIPGTEPNSPLHFGNGTRLTVT.

CDR3 sequence (DNA): TGTGCCAGCAGCCTCGCCAGGGCGGTTGAAAAACTGTTTTTT. It codes for CASSLARAVEKLFF. The chain uses TRBV7-9 and TRBJ1-4; possible D gene TRBD1, 5 bases. V lost 5 bases and J 7 bases, leaving 14 bases between the germline ends. The CDR3 sequence is 14 residues long. The germline gives CDR1 SEHNR, CDR2 FQNEAQ (reference sequence).

The chain employs TRBV10-3 and TRBJ1-2; a weak D match, TRBD1 (5 bases). The CDR3 runs 11 residues. Germline V CDR1 and CDR2: ENHRY, SYGVKD. The germline V and J ends were trimmed by 11 bases and 4 bases, with 11 bases remaining between them. The CDR3 nucleotides are TGTGCCGCTATGGGGGGCTATGGCTACACCTTC. It specifies CAAMGGYGYTF.

This sequence joins TRBV6-5 and TRBJ1-5; no definite D call. V lost 8 bases and J lost 4, with 18 bases in between. Germline loops: CDR1 MNHEY, CDR2 SVGAGI. The CDR3 sequence is 15 residues long. The DNA for the CDR3 is TGTGCCAGCCAAAAGACTTGGACTCCGAATCAGCCCCAGCATTTT. It encodes CASQKTWTPNQPQHF.

This chain links TRBV15 with TRBJ1-1; no clear D gene. V lost 4 bases, J lost 1 base, and 10 bases lay in between. The germline V gene has CDR1 LNHNV and CDR2 YYDKDF (reference sequence). CDR3 length equals 14 residues. CDR3 DNA: TGTGCCACCAGCAAGGAGGCGGGGAACACTGAAGCTTTCTTT. Translation gives CATSKEAGNTEAFF.

The J gene is TRBJ2-7, the V gene TRBV7-2; 9 bases agree with TRBD2. V shed 5 bases, J shed 4 bases, and the junction held 12 bases outside the gene matches. CDR3 length equals 16 residues. Germline V gives CDR1 SGHTA, CDR2 FQGNSA. The CDR3 sequence is CASSAGIGLAGYEQYF. The DNA for the CDR3 is TGTGCCAGCAGCGCAGGGATAGGGCTAGCGGGATACGAGCAGTACTTC.

This rearrangement joins TRBV6-2 or TRBV6-3 to TRBJ1-5, with D unclear. Trimming removed 6 bases from V and 2 bases from J, with 14 bases in between. Germline CDR1 is MNHEY and CDR2 is SVGEGT. The CDR3 loop spans 15 amino acids. This CDR3 reads CASSLRTGGNQPQHF. DNA for the CDR3: TGTGCCAGCAGCCTTCGGACTGGAGGCAATCAGCCCCAGCATTTT.

The chain couples TRBV2 to TRBJ1-1; no clear D gene. CDR1 and CDR2 from the germline V gene are SNHLY and FYNNEI. Trimming took off 10 bases at V and 0 bases at J, with 12 bases between the two ends. The CDR3 length is 13 residues. The CDR3 spells CATGRAMNTEAFF. The CDR3, as DNA: TGTGCCACGGGGAGGGCCATGAACACTGAAGCTTTCTTT.

This sequence joins TRBV19 and TRBJ2-3, with 12 positions matching TRBD2. The CDR3 spans 20 residues. The junction had 10 bases not matched to a gene; V was cut back by 0 bases and J by 0 bases. The germline V gene encodes CDR1 LNHDA and CDR2 SQIVND (reference sequence). The CDR3 here is CASSIDSPSGGAASTDTQYF. In DNA, the CDR3 is TGTGCCAGTAGTATAGATTCCCCTAGCGGGGGGGCCGCTAGCACAGATACGCAGTATTTT.

This chain connects TRBV6-6 to TRBJ1-4; maybe TRBD1 (5 bases). The CDR3 has 15 amino acids. CDR1 is MNHNY and CDR2 is SVGAGI in the germline V gene (reference sequence). Trimming shortened V by 2 bases and J by 6 bases, and 13 bases separated the two germline ends. The CDR3 region has the DNA TGTGCCAGCAGTTACGGGGGAGGAAGGCATGAAAAACTGTTTTTT. This gives the protein CASSYGGGRHEKLFF.

This rearrangement joins TRBV4-2 to TRBJ1-2; TRBD1 aligns across 8 bases. Germline assignment: CDR1 LGHNA and CDR2 YNFKEQ. The CDR3 extends over 16 amino acids. V was clipped by 3 bases and J by 5 bases; unmatched bases: 11. This chain's CDR3 is CASSQTGTGLGYGYTF. CDR3 bases: TGTGCCAGCAGCCAGACCGGGACAGGCCTGGGGTATGGCTACACCTTC.

The rearrangement links TRBV6-6 to TRBJ2-1, with D tentatively TRBD2 (5 bases). V lost 6 bases and J 0 bases, leaving 9 bases between the germline ends. CDR3 length: 14 residues. In germline, CDR1 is MNHNY, CDR2 SVGAGI (reference sequence). CDR3 sequence: CASRLVNSYNEQFF. The CDR3 DNA reads TGTGCCAGCAGACTAGTAAACTCCTACAATGAGCAGTTCTTC.

This chain links TRBV7-8 with TRBJ1-4; 12 bases are shared with TRBD1. Germline V lookup: CDR1 SGHVS, CDR2 FQNEAQ. This CDR3 spans 16 amino acids. The V segment lost 6 bases and the J segment 8 bases; nucleotides outside the gene matches: 10. This CDR3 reads CASSSLRDRGLEKLFF. In nucleotides, the CDR3 is TGTGCCAGCAGTTCACTCCGGGACAGGGGGCTCGAAAAACTGTTTTTT.

The V call is TRBV19, the J call TRBJ1-2, with no clear D. The CDR3 covers 17 residues. V dropped 4 bases and J dropped 3 bases, with 21 bases sitting between them. CDR1 LNHDA and CDR2 SQIVND come from the germline V gene (reference sequence). The CDR3 DNA reads TGTGCCAGTAGTACCCGTCGCAGCGCAACCCACTACTATGGCTACACCTTC. Translated: CASSTRRSATHYYGYTF.

This clone was seen a single time. The chain has TRBV7-2 and TRBJ2-1, with TRBD2 as a possible D gene (7 bases). V dropped 1 base and J dropped 6 bases, with 13 bases sitting between them. Germline CDR1 SGHTA, CDR2 FQGNSA. This CDR3 has 15 residues. CDR3 residues: CASSLGQGGVNEQFF. In DNA form, the CDR3 reads TGTGCCAGCAGCTTAGGGCAAGGGGGGGTCAATGAGCAGTTCTTC.

This sequence joins TRBV28 and TRBJ2-7, with TRBD1 identical over 10 bases. Germline V CDR1 and CDR2: MDHEN, SYDVKM. V lost 7 bases to trimming and J lost 2 bases; unmatched junction nucleotides: 5. This CDR3 has 14 amino acids. DNA of the CDR3: TGTGCCAGCACCGGACAGGGGGGGACCTACGAGCAGTACTTC. Its protein product is CASTGQGGTYEQYF.

The chain is built from TRBV10-1 and TRBJ2-7; 7 nucleotides agree with TRBD1. Germline V gene sequence: CDR1 WNHNN, CDR2 SYGVQD (reference sequence). The CDR3 contains 10 residues. In DNA, the CDR3 is TGCGTCCAACAGGGGTACGAGCAGTACTTC. Translating gives CVQQGYEQYF.

V is TRBV3-1 (or the pseudogene TRBV3-2) and J is TRBJ1-1; D possibly corresponds to TRBD1 (5 bases). This CDR3 spans 15 amino acids. Trimming stripped 3 bases from V and 4 bases from J, with 15 bases between. Germline V gives CDR1 LGHDT, CDR2 YNNKEL (reference sequence). This CDR3 reads CASSQEPTGPTEAFF. As DNA, the CDR3 is TGTGCCAGCAGCCAGGAACCCACAGGCCCCACTGAAGCTTTCTTT.